This section outlines one T cell receptor beta chain sequence together with its context. This clonotype was counted only a few times. What this receptor recognizes is not known. Base qualities are not at hand, and no much larger clone is one base apart. Ficoll-Paque density gradient centrifugation was the method used to isolate PBMCs. This sample was included in a study of T-cell memory formation after mild COVID-19 listed by TCRdb under 2021. For the wider study: TCR sequence clusters from the two donors were found to be largely donor specific. In two donors, T-cell clones that expanded and contracted after mild COVID-19 were followed by sequencing TCRalpha and TCRbeta repertoires longitudinally. Two young, previously healthy adult volunteers made up the cohort, one male and one female. Points the paper makes about the study in general: Clones that contracted from day 15 to 85 showed balanced CD4/CD8 phenotypes, whereas a second wave of clones that expanded from day 15 to 37 leaned towards CD4+. Contracting CD4+ clones appeared mostly in the CM and EM memory subsets, whereas CD8+ clones were enriched in EMRA. SARS-CoV-2 specificity of the second-wave clones peaking on day 37 was not confirmed. Some responding clones were detected in pre-infection memory, which suggested that pre-existing cross-reactive memory T cells had joined the SARS-CoV-2 response. The study included only a couple of mild cases, and larger cohorts that include severe cases with pre-infection samples were judged to be necessary.

V loses 5 bases of germline sequence and J loses 5 bases, and the interval between the two ends is 15 bases. The CDR3 has 14 amino acids, counting the end cysteine and phenylalanine. Just CDR3 DNA is preserved here, 42 bases in frame from base 1. Sequences MNHEY (CDR1) and SMNVEV (CDR2) are obtained from the germline V gene (reference sequence). TCRdb records Illumina NovaSeq 6000 as the sequencer. TCRalpha and TCRbeta cDNA libraries were built by 5'RACE with constant-segment primers, adding sample barcodes and unique molecular identifiers. Trizol reagent was used to extract RNA from every sample. Libraries were amplified in two PCR steps, with a second sample barcode and Illumina TruSeq adapters added in the second step. Sequencing of libraries was performed on an Illumina NovaSeq with 2 x 150 bp paired-end reads. Per the source publication's procedure: Demultiplexing of reads and collapsing into UMI-guided consensus sequences were performed with migec v1.2.7. Using mixcr v2.1.11, the UMI consensuses were aligned to TRA and TRB V and J templates and assembled into clonotypes. A clonotype was counted as expanded or contracted only when both edgeR and NoisET called the clonotype significant, with the noise models trained on biological replicates. For edgeR calls, the thresholds were a false discovery rate-adjusted p below 0.01 and a log2 fold-change of 1. As an exploratory analysis of dynamics, max-normalized trajectories of the 1000 most abundant clonotypes were examined by PCA with hierarchical clustering. Separately sequenced CD4+ and CD8+ repertoires were used to assign the CD4 or CD8 phenotype of responding clones. Starting from the raw public reads, TCRdb applied fastp trimming at Q25, assembled clones with MiXCR and retained in-frame beta chains. Rows with one shared CDR3 protein collapse into an entry with the most common genes and DNA. These V and J calls rely on TCRdb rather than the paper's analysis. The sample contains 250,000 to 350,000 distinct CDR3 sequences, roughly 17% of them found a single time. The ten largest make up 23% of the sample.

The chain was built from TRBV27 and TRBJ2-5; TRBD1 is a weak D gene call, 6 bases matching. Sequencing used PBMCs or a T cell subset sorted from them (not recorded which). This receptor was taken from a man aged 18 to 30 who had mild COVID-19 (a few samples of this study predate the infection). The sample titles of this study are shuffled in the database, so cell type and time point are left out; the donor was told from shared clones. This receptor carries the CDR3 CASSPNTGPETQYF. Here is the DNA: TGTGCCAGCAGTCCAAATACAGGGCCCGAGACCCAGTACTTC.